This T cell receptor beta chain was retrieved from a study of beta chain features in type 1 diabetes. As every portion of the isolated RNA was reverse transcribed, the sequencing read expressed TCRB transcripts. An average approximately 3.5 million reads came from naive, central memory and regulatory T cell samples. The table came from immunoSEQ multiplex PCR; TCRdb's copy has only in-frame clones and leaves some out. The table has roughly 330,000 clones, roughly 14% seen once. Study observations and caveats: When Type 1 diabetes patients were examined, their TCRB CDR3s proved moderately but significantly shorter in all four CD4+ subsets. VDJ junctions in type 1 diabetes patients carried more deletions and fewer insertions.

This clone occurred a few times. Antigen unknown. Trimming shortened V by 5 bases and J by 6 bases, and 7 bases separated the two germline ends. Germline loops: CDR1 SGHRS, CDR2 YFSETQ. The CDR3 has 11 amino acids. The material sequenced was naive CD4+ T cells from blood. This TCR came from a woman aged 18-29 years with type 1 diabetes. The V gene is TRBV5-1, the J gene TRBJ2-3; D not certain. The CDR3 loop reads CASSWADTQYF. In nucleotides, the CDR3 is TGCGCCAGCAGTTGGGCTGATACGCAGTATTTT. The variable domain in full, completed from reference TRBV5-1 and TRBJ2-3, reads KAGVTQTPRYLIKTRGQQVTLSCSPISGHRSVSWYQQTPGQGLQFLFEYFSETQRNKGNFPGRFSGRQFSNSRSEMNVSTLELGDSALYLCASSWADTQYFGPGTRLTVL.